One T cell receptor (beta chain) is described in this entry. This sample was included in a study of blood T cell repertoires in COVID-19. Clones were sequenced by immunoSEQ multiplex PCR, and TCRdb holds only the in-frame ones, with some missing. The sample lists 350,000 to 450,000 clones, roughly four fifths occurring once. The CDR3 spans 14 residues. The germline V gene has CDR1 SGHAT and CDR2 FQNNGV. V was cut by 0 bases and J by 3 bases, with 5 bases left in between. The sequencing sample was made of PBMCs or T cells enriched from blood (not recorded which). The TCR sequence derives from a woman in her 50s who had recovered from COVID-19. The chain recombines TRBV11-2 with TRBJ2-2; D is uncertain. CDR3 nucleotide sequence: TGTGCCAGCAGCTTAGATCGTTACACCGGGGAGCTGTTTTTT. Amino acids: CASSLDRYTGELFF. The variable domain in full, with the rest retrieved from reference TRBV11-2 and TRBJ2-2, is EAGVAQSPRYKIIEKRQSVAFWCNPISGHATLYWYQQILGQGPKLLIQFQNNGVVDDSQLPKDRFSAERLKGVDSTLKIQPAKLEDSAVYLCASSLDRYTGELFFGEGSRLTVL.